This TCR beta chain was sequenced for a study of cytomegalovirus exposure and HLA in healthy donors. The CDR3 spans 12 residues. Germline V lookup: CDR1 GTSNPN, CDR2 SVGIG (reference sequence). Trimming left V 0 bases short and J 8 bases short, with 8 bases between. The PCR had 60 Vbeta and 13 Jbeta primers. The assay was immunoSEQ multiplex PCR, and TCRdb's table has in-frame clones only and misses some. The sample has about 240,000 clones; around 81% are singletons. The sequence was obtained from a woman aged 55 to 70 in good health and CMV-seropositive. V is TRBV30 and J is TRBJ2-1, with D possibly matching TRBD2 (5 bases). Sequenced sample: PBMCs. Here the CDR3 reads CAWSVRGYEQFF. Written as DNA, the CDR3 is TGTGCCTGGAGTGTACGGGGATATGAGCAGTTCTTC.